The source of this T cell receptor (beta chain) is a study of blood T cell repertoires in COVID-19 (TCRdb year 2020). About the study as a whole: Collaborator samples came from the United States, Italy and Spain and covered acute and convalescent phases of COVID-19. Where HLA class I and class II types were available, the types were taken from metadata supplied by the sample provider, not from assay-based typing. A freely available public database, intended as a resource for researchers studying the immune response to SARS-CoV-2, is where the repertoires were released. The material from the prospective study consisted of cDNA or gDNA derived from T cells, B-cell-depleted T cells, or PBMCs. A de-identified subject ID, COVID-19 status, age in years and sex were almost always included in the sample metadata. The dataset comprised deeply sampled blood TCRbeta repertoires from subjects exposed to, actively infected with, or recovered from COVID-19. Samples came from the ongoing ImmuneRACE study (first 160 participants) plus 1,254 subjects from 6 global collaborators. Study-wide conclusions, independent of this receptor: The amount of clinical and demographic metadata varied by source and participant and was provided uncurated.

Details on this clone: The specificity of this receptor is unknown. It has no much larger one-base neighbor in the sample; base qualities were not kept.

Collaborating institutions collected whole blood in K2EDTA tubes following their own protocols. Collaborator samples were shipped for TCRbeta analysis as frozen whole blood, isolated PBMCs, or DNA extracted from either sample type. TCRbeta CDR3 regions were amplified from genomic DNA using the immunoSEQ Assay, a bias-controlled multiplex PCR. Concerning the study's data processing: Within the assay, amplification of reference gene primers was used to estimate how many nucleated cells each sample contained. Sequence reads were collapsed and filtered to measure the absolute abundance of every unique TCRbeta CDR3 rearrangement. Productive Simpson clonality was computed per sample as the square root of Simpson's diversity index over productive rearrangements. TCRdb retrieved this table from immuneACCESS and kept in-frame rearrangements only. Not all clones are present; in checked studies, unresolved V genes account for under half, and no reason is known for the remainder. V and J calls and clone size are copied from that table; D and trimming were computed from the DNA. The sample table shows 250,000 to 350,000 clones, and 86% are seen once. The leading ten clones occupy 3% of the sample.

Via the germline V gene (reference sequence), CDR1 is GTSNPN and CDR2 SVGIG. Spanning cysteine to phenylalanine, the CDR3 consists of 12 amino acids. CDR3 DNA only is kept here, 36 bases in frame from base 1. The junction carries 21 bases between V and J, which are trimmed by 7 bases and 12 bases respectively. The receptor was derived from a woman aged 30 to 39 with active or convalescent COVID-19. The chain couples TRBV30 to TRBJ1-1; TRBD1 is a weak D gene call, 6 bases matching. Sequencing used peripheral blood. The CDR3 protein sequence reads: CALTQGLVRTFF. Here is the DNA: TGTGCCTTGACGCAGGGGTTAGTTAGAACTTTCTTT. Joined to the reference TRBV30 and TRBJ1-1 proteins, this CDR3 gives the full variable domain: SQTIHQWPATLVQPVGSPLSLECTVEGTSNPNLYWYRQAAGRGLQLLFYSVGIGQISSEVPQNLSASRPQDRQFILSSKKLLLSDSGFYLCALTQGLVRTFFGQGTRLTVV.